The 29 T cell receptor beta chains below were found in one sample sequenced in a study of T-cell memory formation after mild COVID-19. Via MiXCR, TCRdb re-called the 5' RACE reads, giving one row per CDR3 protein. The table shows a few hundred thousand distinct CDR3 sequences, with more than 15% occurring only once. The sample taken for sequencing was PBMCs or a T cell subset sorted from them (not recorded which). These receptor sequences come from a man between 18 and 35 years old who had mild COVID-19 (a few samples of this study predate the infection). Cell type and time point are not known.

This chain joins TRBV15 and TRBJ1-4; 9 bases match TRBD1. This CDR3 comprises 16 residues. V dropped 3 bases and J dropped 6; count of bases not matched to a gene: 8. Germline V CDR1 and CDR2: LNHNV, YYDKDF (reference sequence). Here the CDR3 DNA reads TGTGCCACCAGCAGCGACCGGGACAGGGTTCATGAAAAACTGTTTTTT. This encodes CATSSDRDRVHEKLFF.

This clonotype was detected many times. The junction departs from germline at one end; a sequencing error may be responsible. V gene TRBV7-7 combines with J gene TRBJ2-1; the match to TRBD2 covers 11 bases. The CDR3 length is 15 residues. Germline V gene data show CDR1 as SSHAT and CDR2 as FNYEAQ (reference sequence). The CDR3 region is CASSLEASGGSEQFF. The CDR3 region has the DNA TGTGCTAGCAGCTTAGAGGCTAGCGGGGGGAGTGAGCAGTTCTTC.

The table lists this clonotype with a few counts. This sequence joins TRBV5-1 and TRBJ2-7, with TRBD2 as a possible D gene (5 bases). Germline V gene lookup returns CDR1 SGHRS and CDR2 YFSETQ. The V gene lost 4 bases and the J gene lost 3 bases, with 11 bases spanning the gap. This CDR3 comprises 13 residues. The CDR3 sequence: CASSVKRDYEQYV. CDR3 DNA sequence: TGCGCCAGCAGCGTGAAGAGGGACTACGAGCAGTACGTC.

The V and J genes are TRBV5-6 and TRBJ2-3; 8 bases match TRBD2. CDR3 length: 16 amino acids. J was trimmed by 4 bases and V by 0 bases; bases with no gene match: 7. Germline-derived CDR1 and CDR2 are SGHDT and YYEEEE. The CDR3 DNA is TGTGCCAGCAGCTTGGCCGTAAGCGGGGGCTCAGATACGCAGTATTTT. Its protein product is CASSLAVSGGSDTQYF.

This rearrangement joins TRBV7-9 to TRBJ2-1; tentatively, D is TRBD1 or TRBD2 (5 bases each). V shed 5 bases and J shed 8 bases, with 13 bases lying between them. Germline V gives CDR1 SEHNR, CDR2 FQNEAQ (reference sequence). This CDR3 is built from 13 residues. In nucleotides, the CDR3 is TGTGCCAGCAGCGGTCACCTGGGGGATGAGCAGTTCTTC. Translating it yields CASSGHLGDEQFF.

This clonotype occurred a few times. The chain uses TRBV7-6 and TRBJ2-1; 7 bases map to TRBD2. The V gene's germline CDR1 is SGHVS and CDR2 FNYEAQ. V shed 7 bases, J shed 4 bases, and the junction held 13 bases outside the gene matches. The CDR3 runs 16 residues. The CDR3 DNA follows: TGTGCCAGCACCCTCCAGGTCGGGACTACATACAATGAGCAGTTCTTC. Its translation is CASTLQVGTTYNEQFF.

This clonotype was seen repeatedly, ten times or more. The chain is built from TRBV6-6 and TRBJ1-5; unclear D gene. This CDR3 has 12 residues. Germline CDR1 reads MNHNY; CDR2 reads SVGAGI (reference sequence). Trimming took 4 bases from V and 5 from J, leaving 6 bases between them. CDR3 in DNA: TGTGCCAGCAGTTCCGGGGATCAGCCCCAGCATTTT. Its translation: CASSSGDQPQHF.

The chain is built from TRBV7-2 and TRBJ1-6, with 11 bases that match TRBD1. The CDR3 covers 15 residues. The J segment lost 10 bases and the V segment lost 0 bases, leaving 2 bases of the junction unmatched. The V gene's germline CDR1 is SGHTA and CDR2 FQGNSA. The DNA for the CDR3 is TGTGCCAGCAGCTTAGCGGGACAGGGGGTCTCACCCCTCCACTTT. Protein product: CASSLAGQGVSPLHF.

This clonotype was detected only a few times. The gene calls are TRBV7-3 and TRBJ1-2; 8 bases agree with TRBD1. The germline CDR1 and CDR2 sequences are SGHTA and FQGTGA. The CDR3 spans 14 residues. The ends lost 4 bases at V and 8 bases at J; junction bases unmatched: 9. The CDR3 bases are TGTGCCAGCAGCTCCGGACAGGGTGCGAGGGGCTACACCTTC. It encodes CASSSGQGARGYTF.

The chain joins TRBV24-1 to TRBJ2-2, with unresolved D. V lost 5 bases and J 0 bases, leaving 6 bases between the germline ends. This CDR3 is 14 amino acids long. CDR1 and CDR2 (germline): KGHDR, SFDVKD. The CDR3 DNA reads TGTGCCACCAGTGGTGGGCCGAACACCGGGGAGCTGTTTTTT. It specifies CATSGGPNTGELFF.

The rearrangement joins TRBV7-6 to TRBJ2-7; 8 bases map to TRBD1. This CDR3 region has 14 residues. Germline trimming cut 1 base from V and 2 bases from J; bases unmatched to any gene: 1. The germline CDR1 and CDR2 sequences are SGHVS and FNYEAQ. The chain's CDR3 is CASSLETGAYEQYF. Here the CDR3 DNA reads TGTGCCAGCAGCTTAGAGACAGGGGCCTACGAGCAGTACTTC.

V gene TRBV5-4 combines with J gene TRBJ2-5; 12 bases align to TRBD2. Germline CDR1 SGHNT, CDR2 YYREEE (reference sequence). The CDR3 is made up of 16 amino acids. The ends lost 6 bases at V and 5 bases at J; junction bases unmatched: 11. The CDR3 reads CASTNKASGGVETQYF. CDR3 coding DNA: TGTGCCAGCACCAACAAAGCTAGCGGGGGGGTGGAGACCCAGTACTTC.

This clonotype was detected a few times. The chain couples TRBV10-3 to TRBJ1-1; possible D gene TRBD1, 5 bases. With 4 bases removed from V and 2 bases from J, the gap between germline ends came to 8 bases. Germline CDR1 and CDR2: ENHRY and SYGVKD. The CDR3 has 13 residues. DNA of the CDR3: TGTGCCATCAGTGGACAGATTAACACTGAAGCTTTCTTT. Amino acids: CAISGQINTEAFF.

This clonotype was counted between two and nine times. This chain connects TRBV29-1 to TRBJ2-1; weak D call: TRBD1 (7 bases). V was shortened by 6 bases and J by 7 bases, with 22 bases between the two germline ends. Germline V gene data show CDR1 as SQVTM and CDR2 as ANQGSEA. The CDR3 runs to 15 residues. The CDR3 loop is CSVTGTAGHVNEQFF. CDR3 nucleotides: TGCAGCGTGACCGGGACAGCGGGTCACGTTAATGAGCAGTTCTTC.

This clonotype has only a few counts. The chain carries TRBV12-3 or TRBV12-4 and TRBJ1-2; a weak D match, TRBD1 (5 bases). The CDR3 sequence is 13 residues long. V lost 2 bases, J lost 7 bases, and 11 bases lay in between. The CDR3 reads CASSLSLGVGYTF. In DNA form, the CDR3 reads TGTGCCAGCAGTTTATCCCTGGGGGTTGGCTACACCTTC.

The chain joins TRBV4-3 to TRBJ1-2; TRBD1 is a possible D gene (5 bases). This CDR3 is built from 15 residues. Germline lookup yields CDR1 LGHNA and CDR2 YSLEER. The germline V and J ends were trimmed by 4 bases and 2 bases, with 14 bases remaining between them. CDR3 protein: CASSPGTGGNYGYTF. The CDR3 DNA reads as TGCGCCAGCAGCCCAGGGACGGGAGGAAACTATGGCTACACCTTC.

CDR3 DNA: TGTGCCAGCAGCGACCCCGACAGGGAAGATACGCAGTATTTT. This codes for CASSDPDREDTQYF. The chain employs TRBV4-2 and TRBJ2-3; 7 bases fit TRBD1. Germline CDR1 and CDR2: LGHNA and YNFKEQ. V was pared by 5 bases and J by 5 bases, with 7 bases of the junction left unmatched. The CDR3 spans 14 residues.

This CDR3 reads CASSKVHLDQPQHF. The DNA of the CDR3 is TGTGCCAGCAGCAAAGTTCATCTCGATCAGCCCCAGCATTTT. V and J are TRBV21-1 and TRBJ1-5. TRBV21-1 is tagged as a pseudogene. This CDR3 has 14 amino acids.

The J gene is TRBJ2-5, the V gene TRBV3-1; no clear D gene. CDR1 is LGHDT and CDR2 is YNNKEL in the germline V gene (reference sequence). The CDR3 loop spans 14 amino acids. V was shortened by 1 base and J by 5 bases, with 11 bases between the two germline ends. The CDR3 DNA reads TGTGCCAGCAGCCAAGTTTCGGGTACGGAGACCCAGTACTTC. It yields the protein CASSQVSGTETQYF.

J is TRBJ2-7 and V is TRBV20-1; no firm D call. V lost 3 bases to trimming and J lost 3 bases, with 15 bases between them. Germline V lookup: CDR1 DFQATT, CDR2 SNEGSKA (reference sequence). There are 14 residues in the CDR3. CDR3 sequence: CSASHRPPNYEQYF. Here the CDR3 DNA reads TGCAGTGCTAGCCACCGGCCGCCAAACTACGAGCAGTACTTC.

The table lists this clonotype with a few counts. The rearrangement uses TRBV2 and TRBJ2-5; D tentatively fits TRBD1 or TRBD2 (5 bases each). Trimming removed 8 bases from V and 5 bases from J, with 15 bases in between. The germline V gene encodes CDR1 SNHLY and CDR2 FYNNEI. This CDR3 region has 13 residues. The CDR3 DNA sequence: TGTGCCAGCCGAGACGGGGCGCGGGAGACCCAGTACTTC. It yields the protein CASRDGARETQYF.

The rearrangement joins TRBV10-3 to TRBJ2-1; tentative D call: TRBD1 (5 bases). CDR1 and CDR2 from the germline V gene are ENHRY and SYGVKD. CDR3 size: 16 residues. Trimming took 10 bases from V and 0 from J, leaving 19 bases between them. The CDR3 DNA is TGTGCCACCAAACCCAATACCGACAGCTCCTACAATGAGCAGTTCTTC. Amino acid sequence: CATKPNTDSSYNEQFF.

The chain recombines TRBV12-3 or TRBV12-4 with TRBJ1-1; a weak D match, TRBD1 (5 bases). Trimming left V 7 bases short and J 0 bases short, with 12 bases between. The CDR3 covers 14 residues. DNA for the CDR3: TGTGCCAGCACCGCGGGACTCGTGAACACTGAAGCTTTCTTT. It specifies CASTAGLVNTEAFF.

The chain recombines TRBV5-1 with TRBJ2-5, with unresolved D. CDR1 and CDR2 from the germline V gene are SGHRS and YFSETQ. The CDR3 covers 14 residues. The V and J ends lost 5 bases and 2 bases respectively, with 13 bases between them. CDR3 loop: CASSLTVMQETQYF. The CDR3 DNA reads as TGCGCCAGCAGTCTCACGGTTATGCAAGAGACCCAGTACTTC.

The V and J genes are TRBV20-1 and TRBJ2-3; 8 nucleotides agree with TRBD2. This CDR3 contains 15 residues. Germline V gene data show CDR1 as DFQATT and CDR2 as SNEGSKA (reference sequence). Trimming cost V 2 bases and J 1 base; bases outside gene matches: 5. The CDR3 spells CSARSAGGGTDTQYF. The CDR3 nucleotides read TGCAGTGCTAGATCGGCCGGGGGGGGCACAGATACGCAGTATTTT.

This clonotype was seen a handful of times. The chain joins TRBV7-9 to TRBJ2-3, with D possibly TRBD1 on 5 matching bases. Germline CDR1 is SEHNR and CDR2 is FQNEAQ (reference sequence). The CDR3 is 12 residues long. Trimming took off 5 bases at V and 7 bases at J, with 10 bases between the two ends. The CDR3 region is CASSETDYTQYF. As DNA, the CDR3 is TGTGCCAGCAGCGAGACAGATTATACGCAGTATTTT.

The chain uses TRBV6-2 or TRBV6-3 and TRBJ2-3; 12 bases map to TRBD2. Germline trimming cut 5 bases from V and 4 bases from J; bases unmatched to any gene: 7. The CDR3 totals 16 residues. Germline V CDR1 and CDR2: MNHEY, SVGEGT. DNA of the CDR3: TGTGCCAGCAGTCCGTCGACTAGCGGGGGAGCAGATACGCAGTATTTT. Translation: CASSPSTSGGADTQYF.

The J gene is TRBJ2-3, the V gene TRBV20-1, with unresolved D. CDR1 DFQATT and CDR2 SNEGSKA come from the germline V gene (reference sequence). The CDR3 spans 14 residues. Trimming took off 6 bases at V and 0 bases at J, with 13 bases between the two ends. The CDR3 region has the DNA TGCAGTGCCGCGATGGGTACTAGCACAGATACGCAGTATTTT. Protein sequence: CSAAMGTSTDTQYF.

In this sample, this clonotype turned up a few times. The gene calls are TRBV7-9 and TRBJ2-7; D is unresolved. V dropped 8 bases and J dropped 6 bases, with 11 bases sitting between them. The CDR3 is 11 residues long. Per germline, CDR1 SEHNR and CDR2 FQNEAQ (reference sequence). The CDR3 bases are TGTGCCAGCGCTCTCCTCGGCGAGCAGTACTTC. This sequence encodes CASALLGEQYF.